This T cell receptor beta chain was recorded in a study of CD8 T cells in ankylosing spondylitis. Study findings and constraints: Prior literature has documented some motif variants in synovial fluid and blood from reactive arthritis. Made up of fewer than ten highly homologous variants, a TCR beta motif appeared characteristic of ankylosing spondylitis blood.

Quantitative 5'-RACE with molecular barcodes produced the TCR beta libraries. TCRdb independently ran MiXCR on the 5' RACE reads; one entry per CDR3 protein. The table has about 440,000 distinct CDR3 sequences, 17% seen once. The length of the CDR3 is 14 residues. V shed 6 bases and J 5 bases; nucleotides not matched to a gene: 5. This clonotype was observed a handful of times. Its specificity is unknown. The sequencing input was blood, either unsorted or a sorted T cell fraction (not recorded which). The TCR originated in a male donor with ankylosing spondylitis. The chain recombines TRBV12-3 or TRBV12-4 with TRBJ2-1; the match to TRBD2 covers 9 bases. The CDR3 here is CASRHSGGNNEQFF. As DNA, the CDR3 is TGTGCCAGCAGACATAGCGGGGGTAACAATGAGCAGTTCTTC.